Given below is one T cell receptor beta chain in context. What antigen it recognizes has not been identified. No much larger clonotype is one base removed from it; base qualities were not supplied. The data are from a study of technical replicates of blood from a few donors (dated by TCRdb to about 2017). The library was built by means of the immunoSEQ multiplex PCR assay. Entries here come from immuneACCESS through TCRdb and include only in-frame sequences with V and J called. Some clones fail to appear in such tables; in the studies checked, an unresolved V gene covers under half of the shortfall, and the cause of the remainder is unknown. Within this sample are about 49,000 clones, with 90% to 95% of them counted one time only. 3% to 4% of the sample is held by the ten biggest clonotypes. Germline trimming: 1 base from V, 6 bases from J; junction bases outside gene matches: 3. The germline V gene (reference sequence) supplies CDR1 SEHNR and CDR2 FQNEAQ. The CDR3 runs 14 residues from the cysteine to the phenylalanine. Here the CDR3 DNA is all that survives: 42 bases in frame from base 1.

The source is a human donor in good health. Some clones in this sample may be carry-over from other donors' samples. The sequenced material came from PBMCs. Recombination joined TRBV7-9 with TRBJ2-5; 9 of the junction bases match TRBD1. For the CDR3, the sequence is CASSLGGQGKTQYF. The DNA sequence follows: TGTGCCAGCAGCTTAGGGGGACAGGGAAAGACCCAGTACTTC. The full variable domain, completed from the reference TRBV7-9 and TRBJ2-5 proteins outside the CDR3, reads DTGVSQNPRHKITKRGQNVTFRCDPISEHNRLYWYRQTLGQGPEFLTYFQNEAQLEKSRLLSDRFSAERPKGSFSTLEIQRTEQGDSAMYLCASSLGGQGKTQYFGPGTRLLVL.